Shown below are 4 T cell receptor beta chains from a single sample sequenced in a study of naive and memory T cell subsets. The SP2 primer and nested alpha and beta constant region primers amplified ligated cDNA in four rounds. TCRdb re-derived calls from the 5' RACE reads in MiXCR, one entry per CDR3 protein. This table has 25,000 to 35,000 distinct CDR3 sequences, roughly a sixth appearing once. TCR cDNA received a 3' ligated oligonucleotide that carried a UMI. All receptors come from a female donor in good health.

V is TRBV5-1 and J is TRBJ2-3; no clear D. The CDR3 is 15 amino acids. Germline CDR1 reads SGHRS; CDR2 reads YFSETQ. Deletions cut 2 bases from V and 1 base from J, with 11 bases between. DNA for the CDR3: TGCGCCAGCAGCTTAAGGCGGCGAGGCACAGATACGCAGTATTTT. This gives the protein CASSLRRRGTDTQYF.

In this sample, this clonotype turned up many times. The CDR3 DNA sequence: TGCAGCGTTGAGGGGGACAGGAGTGAAGCTTTCTTT. The encoded protein is CSVEGDRSEAFF. This chain connects TRBV29-1 to TRBJ1-1, with 8 nucleotides matching TRBD1. The CDR3 spans 12 residues. V was clipped by 3 bases and J by 7 bases; unmatched bases: 4. CDR1 is SQVTM and CDR2 is ANQGSEA in the germline V gene.

This sequence joins TRBV5-1 and TRBJ1-6, with D tentatively TRBD1 (5 bases). Germline CDR1 is SGHRS and CDR2 is YFSETQ. The germline V and J ends were trimmed by 4 bases and 10 bases, with 18 bases remaining between them. The CDR3 loop spans 15 amino acids. The CDR3, as DNA: TGCGCCAGCAGCCCCGGACAACCTGGGCAATCACCCCTCCACTTT. Residues: CASSPGQPGQSPLHF.

This chain connects TRBV5-1 to TRBJ2-1; TRBD1 might be the D (5 bases). Trimming stripped 5 bases from V and 2 bases from J, with 11 bases between. Germline assignment: CDR1 SGHRS and CDR2 YFSETQ. This CDR3 comprises 14 residues. The CDR3 loop is CASSIDSPYNEQFF. CDR3 in DNA: TGCGCCAGCAGTATCGACAGCCCCTACAATGAGCAGTTCTTC.